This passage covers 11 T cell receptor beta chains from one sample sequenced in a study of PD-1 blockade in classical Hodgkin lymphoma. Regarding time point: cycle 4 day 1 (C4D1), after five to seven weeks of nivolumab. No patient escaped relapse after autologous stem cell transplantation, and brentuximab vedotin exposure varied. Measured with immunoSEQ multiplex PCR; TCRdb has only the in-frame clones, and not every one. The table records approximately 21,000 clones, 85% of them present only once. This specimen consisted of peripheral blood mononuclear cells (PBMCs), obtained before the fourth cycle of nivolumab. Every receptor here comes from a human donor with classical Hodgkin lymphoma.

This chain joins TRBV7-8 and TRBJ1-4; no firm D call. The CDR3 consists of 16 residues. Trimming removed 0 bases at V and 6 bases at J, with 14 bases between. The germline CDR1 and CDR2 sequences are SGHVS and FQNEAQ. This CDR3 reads CASSLATQDSYEKLFF. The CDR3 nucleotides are TGTGCCAGCAGCTTAGCTACCCAGGACTCCTATGAAAAACTGTTTTTT.

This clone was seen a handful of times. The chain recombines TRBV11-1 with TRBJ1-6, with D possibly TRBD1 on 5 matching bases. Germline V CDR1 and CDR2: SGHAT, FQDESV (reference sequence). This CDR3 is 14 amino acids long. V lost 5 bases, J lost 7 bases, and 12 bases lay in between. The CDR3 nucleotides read TGTGCCAGCAGCACAGACAGAATCAATTCACCCCTCCACTTT. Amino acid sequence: CASSTDRINSPLHF.

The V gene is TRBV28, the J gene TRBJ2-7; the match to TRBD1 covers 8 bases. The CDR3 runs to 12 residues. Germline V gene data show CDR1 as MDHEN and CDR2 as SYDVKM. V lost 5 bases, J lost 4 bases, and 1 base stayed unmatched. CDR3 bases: TGTGCCAGCAGTAACAGGGGGTACGAGCAGTACTTC. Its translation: CASSNRGYEQYF. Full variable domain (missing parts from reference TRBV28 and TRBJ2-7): DVKVTQSSRYLVKRTGEKVFLECVQDMDHENMFWYRQDPGLGLRLIYFSYDVKMKEKGDIPEGYSVSREKKERFSLILESASTNQTSMYLCASSNRGYEQYFGPGTRLTVT.

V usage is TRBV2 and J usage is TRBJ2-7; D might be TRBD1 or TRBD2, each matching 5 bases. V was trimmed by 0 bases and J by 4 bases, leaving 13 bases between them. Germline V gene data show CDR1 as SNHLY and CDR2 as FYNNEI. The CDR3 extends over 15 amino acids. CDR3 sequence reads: CASSEAPAGSYEQYF. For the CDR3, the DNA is TGTGCCAGCAGTGAAGCACCGGCAGGGAGTTACGAGCAGTACTTC. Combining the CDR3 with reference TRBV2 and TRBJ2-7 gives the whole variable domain EPEVTQTPSHQVTQMGQEVILRCVPISNHLYFYWYRQILGQKVEFLVSFYNNEISEKSEIFDDQFSVERPDGSNFTLKIRSTKLEDSAMYFCASSEAPAGSYEQYFGPGTRLTVT.

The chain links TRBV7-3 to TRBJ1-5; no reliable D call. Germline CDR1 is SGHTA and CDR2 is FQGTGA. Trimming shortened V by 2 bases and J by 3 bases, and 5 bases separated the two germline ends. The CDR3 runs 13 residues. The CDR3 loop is CASSLGLNQPQHF. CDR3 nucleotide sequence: TGTGCCAGCAGCTTAGGCCTCAATCAGCCCCAGCATTTT.

The CDR3 here is CASSHWTGQETQYF. In DNA, the CDR3 is TGTGCCAGCAGCCATTGGACAGGGCAAGAGACCCAGTACTTC. The chain joins TRBV7-8 to TRBJ2-5, with TRBD1 matching over 8 bases. The CDR3 has 14 amino acids. Per the germline V gene, CDR1 is SGHVS and CDR2 is FQNEAQ. The ends lost 5 bases at V and 2 bases at J; junction bases unmatched: 4.

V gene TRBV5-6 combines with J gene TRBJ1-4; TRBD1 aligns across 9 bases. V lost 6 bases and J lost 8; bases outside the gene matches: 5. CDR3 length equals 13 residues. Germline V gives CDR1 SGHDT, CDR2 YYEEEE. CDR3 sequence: CASNPTGGEKLFF. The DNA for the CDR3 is TGTGCCAGCAACCCGACAGGGGGAGAAAAACTGTTTTTT. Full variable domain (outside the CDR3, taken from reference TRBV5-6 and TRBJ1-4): DAGVTQSPTHLIKTRGQQVTLRCSPKSGHDTVSWYQQALGQGPQFIFQYYEEEERQRGNFPDRFSGHQFPNYSSELNVNALLLGDSALYLCASNPTGGEKLFFGSGTQLSVL.

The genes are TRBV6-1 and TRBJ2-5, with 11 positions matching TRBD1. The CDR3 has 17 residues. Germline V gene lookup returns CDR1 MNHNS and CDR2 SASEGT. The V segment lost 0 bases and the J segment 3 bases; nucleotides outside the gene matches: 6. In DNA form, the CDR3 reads TGTGCCAGCAGTGAAGCCCGTGGGACAGGGGGTAAAGAGACCCAGTACTTC. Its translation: CASSEARGTGGKETQYF.

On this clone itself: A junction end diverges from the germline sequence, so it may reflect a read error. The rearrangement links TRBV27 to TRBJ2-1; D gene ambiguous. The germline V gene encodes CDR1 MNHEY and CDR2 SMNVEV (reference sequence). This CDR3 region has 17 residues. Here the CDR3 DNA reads TGTGCCAACAGTCCCCGACGACTCTACTTCACCTACAATGAGCAGTTCTTC. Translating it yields CANSPRRLYFTYNEQFF.

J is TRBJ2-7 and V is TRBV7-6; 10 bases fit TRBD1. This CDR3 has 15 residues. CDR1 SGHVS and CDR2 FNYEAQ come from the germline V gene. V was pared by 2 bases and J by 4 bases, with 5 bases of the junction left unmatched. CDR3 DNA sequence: TGTGCCAGCAGCTTAAGACAGGGGGCGATGTACGAGCAGTACTTC. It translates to CASSLRQGAMYEQYF.

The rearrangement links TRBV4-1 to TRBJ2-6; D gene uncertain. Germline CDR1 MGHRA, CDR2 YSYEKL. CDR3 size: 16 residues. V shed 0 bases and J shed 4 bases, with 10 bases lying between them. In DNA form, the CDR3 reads TGCGCCAGCAGCCAAGAGGTAGTCCTCGGGGCCAACGTCCTGACTTTC. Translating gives CASSQEVVLGANVLTF.